Reported below is one T cell receptor (beta chain). Per the authors' pipeline: Quantification of nucleated cells was approximated via reference gene primer amplification. The assay was immunoSEQ multiplex PCR, and TCRdb's table has in-frame clones only and misses some. V and J calls and clone size are those listed in that table; D and trimming were worked out from the DNA. The sample has a few hundred thousand clones; around nine tenths are singletons. The sample is drawn from a study of blood T cell repertoires in COVID-19. Study at large: Collection of acute and convalescent COVID-19 samples took place in the United States, Italy and Spain.

CDR3 length: 15 residues. V dropped 5 bases and J dropped 3; count of bases not matched to a gene: 6. Per the germline V gene, CDR1 is ENHRY and CDR2 is SYGVKD. The receptor was isolated from a man aged 60-69 years who had recovered from COVID-19. Sequencing was performed on peripheral blood. V and J are TRBV10-3 and TRBJ2-7, with 11 bases fitting TRBD2. The CDR3 coding sequence is TGTGCCATCAGTAGGGGACTAGCGGACTTCTACGAGCAGTACTTC. Translation gives CAISRGLADFYEQYF.